This T cell receptor beta chain was observed in a study of T cells in Graves' hyperthyroidism and ophthalmopathy. With regard to this clonotype: Its specificity is unknown.

Study findings and constraints: Separating ophthalmopathy from stable hyperthyroidism was achieved by a 13 V-J model.

Amplification of TCR beta CDR3 regions was performed using RNA transcripts as template. The HTBI primer set was used in a first-round RT-PCR of the TCR CDR3. MiXCR, applied by TCRdb to the multiplex PCR reads, yields one record per CDR3 protein. Of about 150,000 distinct CDR3 sequences in the sample, more than 20% were seen once. CDR1 is SEHNR, CDR2 FQNEAQ, per germline (reference sequence). CDR3 size: 16 residues. The V segment lost 0 bases and the J segment 0 bases; nucleotides outside the gene matches: 1. Subjects aged 18 to 65 presented with newly diagnosed hyperthyroidism of less than 2 months' duration. Diagnoses were made from clinical symptoms, serum measures (thyroxine and TRAb), thyroid ultrasound and orbital computed tomography. Source material for PBMCs was about 10 ml fresh peripheral blood.

J is TRBJ2-2 and V is TRBV7-9, with 7 nucleotides matching TRBD1. The clonotype comes from a woman aged 50 to 65 with Graves' hyperthyroidism that later progressed to Graves' ophthalmopathy. The sample taken for sequencing was blood. The CDR3 loop is CASSLATGTNTGELFF. CDR3 DNA sequence: TGTGCCAGCAGCTTAGCGACAGGGACGAACACCGGGGAGCTGTTTTTT.